The 32 T cell receptor beta chains below were found in one sample sequenced in a study of T cell responses to AZD1222 COVID-19 vaccine. Clones were sequenced by immunoSEQ multiplex PCR, and TCRdb holds only the in-frame ones, with some missing. The repertoire has some 160,000 clones, 93% of them found once; the top ten carry over 0.7%. Sequenced material: peripheral blood, taken on day 0 of AZD1222 vaccination. These receptors all stem from an adult in good health.

This clone was detected only once. The chain links TRBV15 to TRBJ1-5; 9 bases fit TRBD1. This CDR3 spans 16 amino acids. V shed 0 bases and J 6 bases; nucleotides not matched to a gene: 6. CDR1 and CDR2 (germline): LNHNV, YYDKDF (reference sequence). The CDR3 here is CATSRDGQGFGQPQHF. CDR3 nucleotide sequence: TGTGCCACCAGCAGAGATGGACAGGGGTTCGGTCAGCCCCAGCATTTT.

The gene calls are TRBV4-3 and TRBJ2-7, with a weak D call TRBD2 (5 bases). Trimming removed 2 bases from V and 3 bases from J, with 8 bases in between. The CDR3 consists of 13 residues. Germline CDR1 LGHNA, CDR2 YSLEER. CDR3 coding DNA: TGCGCCAGCAGCCAACTACTAGACTACGAGCAGTACTTC. Its protein product is CASSQLLDYEQYF.

This chain connects TRBV6-2 or TRBV6-3 to TRBJ1-4, with D hard to call. The CDR3 runs to 13 residues. V gave up 4 bases and J gave up 13 bases, with 16 bases separating them. Germline lookup yields CDR1 MNHEY and CDR2 SVGEGT. The DNA for the CDR3 is TGTGCCAGCAGTTGGTCAACGTCAGGTTTACTGTTTTTT. Its translation is CASSWSTSGLLFF.

This chain joins TRBV3-1 (or the pseudogene TRBV3-2) and TRBJ2-1, with D maybe TRBD2 (6 bases). V was shortened by 3 bases and J by 1 base, with 10 bases between the two germline ends. From germline, CDR1 is LGHDT and CDR2 YNNKEL (reference sequence). This CDR3 comprises 15 residues. The CDR3 region has the DNA TGTGCCAGCAGCCAGACTAGACTATCCTACAATGAGCAGTTCTTC. It codes for CASSQTRLSYNEQFF.

Details on this clone: Its ends do not fully match the called genes, so a read error is possible. The chain recombines TRBV7-7 with TRBJ2-5; no clear D. The CDR3 is made up of 14 amino acids. The germline V gene has CDR1 SSHAT and CDR2 FNYEAQ (reference sequence). The chain's CDR3 is CASSLENSLETQYF. In DNA, the CDR3 is TGTGCTAGCAGCTTAGAAAATTCCCTGGAGACCCAGTACTTC.

This sequence joins TRBV3-1 (or the pseudogene TRBV3-2) and TRBJ1-2; TRBD1 is a possible D gene (5 bases). This CDR3 region has 15 residues. V lost 0 bases and J lost 8, with 16 bases in between. Germline CDR1 and CDR2: LGHDT and YNNKEL (reference sequence). Here the CDR3 reads CASSQDGGWGMGYTF. The CDR3 DNA follows: TGTGCCAGCAGCCAAGATGGGGGATGGGGAATGGGCTACACCTTC.

J is TRBJ1-4 and V is TRBV20-1; no definite D call. Germline assignment: CDR1 DFQATT and CDR2 SNEGSKA (reference sequence). This CDR3 has 14 amino acids. V dropped 3 bases and J dropped 3 bases, with 11 bases sitting between them. Here the CDR3 DNA reads TGCAGTGCTAGTCCGGGGAACCCTAATGAAAAACTGTTTTTT. Residues: CSASPGNPNEKLFF.

Only a few counts were recorded for this clone. This rearrangement joins TRBV6-5 to TRBJ1-1; maybe TRBD1 (5 bases). V shed 6 bases and J shed 1 base, with 9 bases lying between them. The germline CDR1 and CDR2 sequences are MNHEY and SVGAGI. This CDR3 has 13 amino acids. The CDR3, as DNA: TGTGCCAGCAGCGTACAGGAGAACACTGAAGCTTTCTTT. It yields the protein CASSVQENTEAFF.

This clone was counted a single time. V is TRBV30 and J is TRBJ1-1; D gene ambiguous. Germline CDR1 and CDR2: GTSNPN and SVGIG (reference sequence). The V end was cut by 1 base, the J end by 0 bases, with 6 bases between. This CDR3 spans 13 amino acids. Here the CDR3 reads CAWSGHLNTEAFF. The CDR3 nucleotides are TGTGCCTGGAGTGGGCATCTGAACACTGAAGCTTTCTTT.

The chain uses TRBV4-1 and TRBJ2-1; D tentatively reads TRBD1 or TRBD2 (6 bases each). Trimming took 4 bases from V and 6 from J, leaving 19 bases between them. CDR3 size: 16 residues. From germline, CDR1 is MGHRA and CDR2 YSYEKL. The CDR3 coding sequence is TGCGCCAGCAGCCCCCCTCCCCAGGGGAGGTTCAATGAGCAGTTCTTC. As protein: CASSPPPQGRFNEQFF.

The chain has TRBV5-5 and TRBJ1-3; D unclear. V gave up 1 base and J gave up 3 bases, with 2 bases separating them. This CDR3 has 12 residues. The germline CDR1 and CDR2 sequences are SGHKS and YYEKEE (reference sequence). CDR3 in amino acids: CASSLFGNTIYF. The CDR3 nucleotides read TGTGCCAGCAGCTTGTTTGGAAACACCATATATTTT. The full variable domain, with the rest looked up from reference TRBV5-5 and TRBJ1-3, is DAGVTQSPTHLIKTRGQQVTLRCSPISGHKSVSWYQQVLGQGPQFIFQYYEKEERGRGNFPDRFSARQFPNYSSELNVNALLLGDSALYLCASSLFGNTIYFGEGSWLTVV.

This rearrangement joins TRBV18 to TRBJ2-7; D call uncertain. This CDR3 comprises 15 residues. V was trimmed by 2 bases and J by 0 bases, leaving 11 bases between them. The V gene's germline CDR1 is KGHSH and CDR2 LQKENI. CDR3 loop: CASSPWIGRSYEQYF. The DNA for the CDR3 is TGTGCCAGCTCACCATGGATAGGGCGCTCCTACGAGCAGTACTTC.

V usage is TRBV9 and J usage is TRBJ2-1, with TRBD2 matching 12 bases. The length of the CDR3 is 17 residues. Germline V gives CDR1 SGDLS, CDR2 YYNGEE. Trimming removed 1 base from V and 7 bases from J; junction bases left unmatched: 9. The CDR3 bases are TGTGCCAGCAGCGTATTGTCTAGCGGGGGGGTATTTAATGAGCAGTTCTTC. As protein: CASSVLSSGGVFNEQFF.

The chain is built from TRBV6-4 and TRBJ2-5, with 7 bases lining up with TRBD1. The junction had 7 bases not matched to a gene; V was cut back by 9 bases and J by 3 bases. This CDR3 has 13 amino acids. Germline V gives CDR1 MRHNA, CDR2 SNTAGT. Here the CDR3 reads CARHPGQKETQYF. The CDR3 DNA follows: TGTGCCAGACATCCGGGACAGAAAGAGACCCAGTACTTC.

As regards this clone: Other DNA sequences in the same sample also yield this CDR3. The chain has TRBV6-5 and TRBJ1-1; D may be TRBD1 (6 bases). V was trimmed by 5 bases and J by 0 bases, leaving 7 bases between them. From germline, CDR1 is MNHEY and CDR2 SVGAGI. CDR3 length equals 13 residues. CDR3: CASSRTVNTEAFF. CDR3 bases: TGTGCCAGCAGTCGGACAGTGAACACTGAAGCTTTCTTT.

The gene calls are TRBV11-2 and TRBJ1-2; D is possibly TRBD1 (5 bases). The CDR3 length is 13 residues. The germline V gene has CDR1 SGHAT and CDR2 FQNNGV. V was clipped by 3 bases and J by 1 base, with 6 bases between them. DNA for the CDR3: TGTGCCAGCAGCTTCGGGGGTAACTATGGCTACACCTTC. Its translation is CASSFGGNYGYTF.

V usage is TRBV4-3 and J usage is TRBJ1-5; 9 bases agree with TRBD1. The ends lost 0 bases at V and 7 bases at J; junction bases unmatched: 13. Germline CDR1 is LGHNA and CDR2 is YSLEER. This CDR3 region has 18 residues. CDR3 bases: TGCGCCAGCAGCCAAGAAAGCTTCTATGGGACAGGGAGCCAGCCCCAGCATTTT. Protein product: CASSQESFYGTGSQPQHF.

The V call is TRBV5-6, the J call TRBJ1-2; possible D gene TRBD1, 5 bases. CDR1 SGHDT and CDR2 YYEEEE come from the germline V gene. V dropped 4 bases and J dropped 4 bases, with 20 bases sitting between them. CDR3 length: 16 residues. The CDR3 protein is CASSAAPWGRGYGYTF. Written as DNA, the CDR3 is TGTGCCAGCAGCGCTGCCCCGTGGGGGAGGGGCTATGGCTACACCTTC.

The genes are TRBV11-1 and TRBJ1-2; D call uncertain. V lost 5 bases, J lost 4 bases, and 11 bases lay in between. Germline loops: CDR1 SGHAT, CDR2 FQDESV (reference sequence). This CDR3 is built from 13 residues. This chain's CDR3 is CASSHELSYGYTF. CDR3 coding DNA: TGTGCCAGCAGCCATGAGCTTTCCTATGGCTACACCTTC.

This chain connects TRBV5-6 to TRBJ1-1; no clear D gene. The CDR3 runs 13 residues. Trimming took 2 bases from V and 5 from J, leaving 10 bases between them. Germline V gene lookup returns CDR1 SGHDT and CDR2 YYEEEE. CDR3 amino acids: CASSFIVGTEAFF. CDR3 DNA sequence: TGTGCCAGCAGCTTTATCGTGGGGACTGAAGCTTTCTTT.

The chain uses TRBV27 and TRBJ1-6; 9 bases line up with TRBD1. V lost 3 bases, J lost 9 bases, and 6 bases stayed unmatched. This CDR3 is 15 amino acids long. Germline CDR1 reads MNHEY; CDR2 reads SMNVEV (reference sequence). In DNA, the CDR3 is TGTGCCAGCAGTTTCTGGACAGGGGTAGGTTCACCCCTCCACTTT. It is translated as CASSFWTGVGSPLHF.

The chain has TRBV5-4 and TRBJ1-1; D remains unclear. The CDR3 runs to 18 residues. Germline CDR1 and CDR2: SGHNT and YYREEE (reference sequence). With 2 bases removed from V and 0 bases from J, the gap between germline ends came to 20 bases. The chain's CDR3 is CASSFNSAFPLMNTEAFF. As DNA, the CDR3 is TGTGCCAGCAGCTTTAACTCAGCATTCCCTCTCATGAACACTGAAGCTTTCTTT.

The gene calls are TRBV24-1 and TRBJ2-7; 16 nucleotides agree with TRBD2. V shed 9 bases and J 4 bases; nucleotides not matched to a gene: 8. The CDR3 is 16 amino acids. Germline CDR1 reads KGHDR; CDR2 reads SFDVKD. In nucleotides, the CDR3 is TGTGCCACCGCCGGGACTAGCGGGGGGGCGGTATACGAGCAGTACTTC. Its translation: CATAGTSGGAVYEQYF.

This chain uses TRBV10-3 with TRBJ1-2, with 8 bases that match TRBD1. The CDR3 contains 14 residues. The junction had 11 bases not matched to a gene; V was cut back by 6 bases and J by 8 bases. The germline V gene has CDR1 ENHRY and CDR2 SYGVKD. The CDR3 is CAISDATGGYGYTF. DNA for the CDR3: TGTGCCATCAGCGACGCCACAGGGGGATACGGCTACACCTTC.

The chain recombines TRBV4-1 with TRBJ2-1; tentative D call: TRBD2 (6 bases). V was clipped by 4 bases and J by 6 bases, with 19 bases between them. Germline CDR1 is MGHRA and CDR2 is YSYEKL. CDR3 length: 16 amino acids. CDR3 in amino acids: CASSRGGGRVGNEQFF. The CDR3 DNA reads as TGCGCCAGCAGCCGGGGAGGAGGTCGGGTGGGCAATGAGCAGTTCTTC.

The rearrangement uses TRBV6-5 and TRBJ1-6; maybe TRBD1 (6 bases). CDR3 size: 14 residues. V shed 10 bases and J shed 6 bases, with 16 bases lying between them. Germline V lookup: CDR1 MNHEY, CDR2 SVGAGI. CDR3 coding DNA: TGTGCCACCAGGACAGTAGTACTTAATTCACCCCTCCACTTT. It translates to CATRTVVLNSPLHF.

This sequence joins TRBV6-2 or TRBV6-3 and TRBJ1-5; a possible D gene is TRBD1 (5 bases). The germline V gene has CDR1 MNHEY and CDR2 SVGEGT. The V and J ends lost 6 bases and 4 bases respectively, with 10 bases between them. The CDR3 contains 13 residues. The CDR3 here is CASSKTENQPQHF. The CDR3 nucleotides read TGTGCCAGCAGCAAGACAGAGAATCAGCCCCAGCATTTT.

This chain links TRBV27 with TRBJ1-1; possibly TRBD1 for D (6 bases). Germline assignment: CDR1 MNHEY and CDR2 SMNVEV (reference sequence). The CDR3 is made up of 14 amino acids. V was shortened by 5 bases and J by 4 bases, with 14 bases between the two germline ends. CDR3 protein: CASSMGAISTEAFF. In DNA form, the CDR3 reads TGTGCCAGCAGTATGGGGGCCATAAGCACTGAAGCTTTCTTT.

The CDR3 nucleotides read TGTGCCAGCAGCCCGGACAGCAATCAGCCCCAGCATTTT. This encodes CASSPDSNQPQHF. The chain is built from TRBV3-1 (or the pseudogene TRBV3-2) and TRBJ1-5, with D unresolved. Trimming removed 4 bases at V and 1 base at J, with 5 bases between. This CDR3 is 13 amino acids long. Germline V gene sequence: CDR1 LGHDT, CDR2 YNNKEL (reference sequence).

The V gene is TRBV4-3, the J gene TRBJ2-1; TRBD2 might be the D (6 bases). V shed 1 base and J shed 4 bases, with 14 bases lying between them. Germline V gene data show CDR1 as LGHNA and CDR2 as YSLEER. This CDR3 is 16 amino acids long. The CDR3, as DNA: TGCGCCAGCAGCCAAGGTCTTGCGGGGATATACAATGAGCAGTTCTTC. Protein: CASSQGLAGIYNEQFF.

The chain combines TRBV18 with TRBJ1-1, with TRBD1 matching over 7 bases. The trim removed 5 bases at V and 3 bases at J, leaving 6 bases unmatched. The germline CDR1 and CDR2 sequences are KGHSH and LQKENI. CDR3 length: 14 residues. The CDR3 sequence is CASSRTGADTEAFF. The CDR3 nucleotides are TGTGCCAGCTCAAGGACAGGCGCGGACACTGAAGCTTTCTTT.

The chain is built from TRBV5-5 and TRBJ2-1, with a tentative D call TRBD2 (6 bases). Germline V lookup: CDR1 SGHKS, CDR2 YYEKEE (reference sequence). The CDR3 runs to 13 residues. Trimming shortened V by 5 bases and J by 7 bases, and 13 bases separated the two germline ends. CDR3 sequence reads: CASSTGTENEQFF. The CDR3 region has the DNA TGTGCCAGCAGTACCGGGACTGAGAATGAGCAGTTCTTC.